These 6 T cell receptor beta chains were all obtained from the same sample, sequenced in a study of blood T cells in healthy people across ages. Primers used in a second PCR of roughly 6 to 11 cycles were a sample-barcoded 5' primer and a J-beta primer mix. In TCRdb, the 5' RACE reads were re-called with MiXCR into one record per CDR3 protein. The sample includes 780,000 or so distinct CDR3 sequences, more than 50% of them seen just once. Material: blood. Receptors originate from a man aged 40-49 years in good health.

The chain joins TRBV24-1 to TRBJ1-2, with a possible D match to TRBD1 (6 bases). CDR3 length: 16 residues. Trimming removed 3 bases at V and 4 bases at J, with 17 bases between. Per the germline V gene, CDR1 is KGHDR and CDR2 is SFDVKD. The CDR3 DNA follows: TGTGCCACCAGTGATCACGGACAGCCTTACCCCTATGGCTACACCTTC. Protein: CATSDHGQPYPYGYTF.

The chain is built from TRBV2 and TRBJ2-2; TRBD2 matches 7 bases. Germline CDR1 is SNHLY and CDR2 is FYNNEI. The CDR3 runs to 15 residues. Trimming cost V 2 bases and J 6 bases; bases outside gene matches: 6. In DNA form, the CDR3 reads TGTGCCAGCAGTGAAACCGGACTAGACCCCGGGGAGCTGTTTTTT. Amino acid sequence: CASSETGLDPGELFF.

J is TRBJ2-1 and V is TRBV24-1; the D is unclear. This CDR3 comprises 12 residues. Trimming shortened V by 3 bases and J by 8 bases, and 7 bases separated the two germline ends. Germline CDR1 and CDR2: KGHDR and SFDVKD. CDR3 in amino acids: CATSDGSYEQFF. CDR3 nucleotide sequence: TGTGCCACCAGTGATGGTTCTTATGAGCAGTTCTTC.

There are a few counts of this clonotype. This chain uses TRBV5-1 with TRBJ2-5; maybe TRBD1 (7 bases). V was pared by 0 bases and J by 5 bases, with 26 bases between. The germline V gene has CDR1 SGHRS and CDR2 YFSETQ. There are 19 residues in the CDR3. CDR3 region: CASSLETGRNGGGTETQYF. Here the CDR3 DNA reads TGCGCCAGCAGCTTGGAAACAGGGCGGAACGGAGGGGGCACGGAGACCCAGTACTTC.

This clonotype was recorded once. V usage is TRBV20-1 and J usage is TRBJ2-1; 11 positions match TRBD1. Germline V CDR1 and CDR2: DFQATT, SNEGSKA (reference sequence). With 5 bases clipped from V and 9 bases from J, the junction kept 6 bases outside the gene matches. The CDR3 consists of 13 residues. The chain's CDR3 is CSAEGQGGSEQFF. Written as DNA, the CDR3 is TGCAGTGCTGAGGGACAGGGGGGCAGTGAGCAGTTCTTC.

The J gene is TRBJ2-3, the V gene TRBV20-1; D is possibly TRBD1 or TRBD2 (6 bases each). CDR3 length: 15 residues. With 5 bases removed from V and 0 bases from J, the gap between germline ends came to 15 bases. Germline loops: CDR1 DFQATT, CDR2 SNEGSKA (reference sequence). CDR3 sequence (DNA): TGCAGTGCTGCAATGGGGGCGGGAAGCACAGATACGCAGTATTTT. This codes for CSAAMGAGSTDTQYF.